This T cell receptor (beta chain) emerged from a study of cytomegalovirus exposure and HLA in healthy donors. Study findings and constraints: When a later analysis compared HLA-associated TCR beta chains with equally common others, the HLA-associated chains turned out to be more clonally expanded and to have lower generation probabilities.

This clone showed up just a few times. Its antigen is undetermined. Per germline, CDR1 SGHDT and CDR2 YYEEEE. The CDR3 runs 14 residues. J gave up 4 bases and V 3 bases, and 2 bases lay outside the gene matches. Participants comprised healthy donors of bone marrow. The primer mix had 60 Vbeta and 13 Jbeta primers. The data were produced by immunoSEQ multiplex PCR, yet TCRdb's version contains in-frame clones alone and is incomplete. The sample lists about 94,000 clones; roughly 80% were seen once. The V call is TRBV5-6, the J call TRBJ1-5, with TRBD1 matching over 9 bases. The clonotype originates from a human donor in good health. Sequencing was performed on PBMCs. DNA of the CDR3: TGTGCCAGCAGCTGGGGGACAGGGAATCAGCCCCAGCATTTT. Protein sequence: CASSWGTGNQPQHF. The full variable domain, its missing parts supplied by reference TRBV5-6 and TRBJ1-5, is DAGVTQSPTHLIKTRGQQVTLRCSPKSGHDTVSWYQQALGQGPQFIFQYYEEEERQRGNFPDRFSGHQFPNYSSELNVNALLLGDSALYLCASSWGTGNQPQHFGDGTRLSIL.